This TCR beta chain was profiled in a study of shared clonotypes between healthy human individuals. Deep-level running was used for the assay. Method: immunoSEQ multiplex PCR; TCRdb's copy keeps in-frame clones and lacks some. The table lists about 2.3 million clones, 90% to 95% of them singletons. This CDR3 is 15 amino acids long. Germline CDR1 reads MNHNY; CDR2 reads SVGAGI (reference sequence). V was shortened by 5 bases and J by 8 bases, with 19 bases between the two germline ends. The TCR originated in a young man in good health. Some clones in this sample may be carry-over from other donors' samples. J is TRBJ2-1 and V is TRBV6-6, with a weak D call TRBD1 (5 bases). The source material was naive CD4+ T cells from PBMCs. The subset here: CD45RA+ positively selected. The CDR3 region is CASSDPGFRGDEQFF. CDR3 bases: TGTGCCAGCAGTGATCCGGGCTTTAGGGGCGATGAGCAGTTCTTC.